This T cell receptor beta chain was captured in a study of blood T cell repertoires in COVID-19. Study overall: Researchers got acute and convalescent COVID-19 samples from the United States, Italy and Spain. PBMCs, B-cell-depleted T cells, or T cells provided the cDNA or gDNA that made up the material.

J gave up 2 bases and V 4 bases, and 8 bases lay outside the gene matches. The CDR3 extends over 16 amino acids. Per germline, CDR1 SGHNT and CDR2 YYREEE (reference sequence). In the authors' workflow: Amplification of reference gene primers provided the estimated nucleated cell counts. Assay used: immunoSEQ multiplex PCR; TCRdb lists only in-frame clones, some missing. That table is the source of V, J and clone size, and D and trimming were worked out from the DNA. The sample contains hundreds of thousands of clones, around 86% of which appear only once. This receptor was obtained from a human donor in a cohort sampled during active COVID-19. The chain has TRBV5-4 and TRBJ2-5, with 10 bases lining up with TRBD2. The sequencing input was peripheral blood. The CDR3 here is CASSKGLAGAQETQYF. The CDR3 coding sequence is TGTGCCAGCAGCAAGGGGCTAGCGGGGGCTCAAGAGACCCAGTACTTC.